What follows are 4 T cell receptor beta chains derived from one specimen sequenced in a study of blood T cell repertoires in COVID-19. Assay used: immunoSEQ multiplex PCR; TCRdb lists only in-frame clones, some missing. Among 170,000 or so clones, around 87% were seen once, and the ten largest hold about 1%. Sequences were obtained from peripheral blood. The receptors come from a woman aged 18-35 years who had recovered from COVID-19.

This sequence joins TRBV14 and TRBJ2-3; possible D gene TRBD2, 6 bases. The CDR3 has 18 amino acids. Germline assignment: CDR1 SGHDN and CDR2 FVKESK. V was shortened by 0 bases and J by 2 bases, with 18 bases between the two germline ends. CDR3 bases: TGTGCCAGCAGCCAAGATCGGAGGGCCGACTCCTACACAGATACGCAGTATTTT. Its protein is CASSQDRRADSYTDTQYF. Complete variable domain (other parts from reference TRBV14 and TRBJ2-3): EAGVTQFPSHSVIEKGQTVTLRCDPISGHDNLYWYRRVMGKEIKFLLHFVKESKQDESGMPNNRFLAERTGGTYSTLKVQPAELEDSGVYFCASSQDRRADSYTDTQYFGPGTRLTVL.

The V and J genes are TRBV7-2 and TRBJ2-5; 12 bases map to TRBD2. V lost 8 bases, J lost 4 bases, and 5 bases stayed unmatched. The CDR3 sequence is 14 residues long. The germline gives CDR1 SGHTA, CDR2 FQGNSA. The CDR3 region has the DNA TGTGCCAGCGCCCAGACTAGCGGGGGAGAGACCCAGTACTTC. It specifies CASAQTSGGETQYF.

The chain links TRBV27 to TRBJ2-5; D may be TRBD1 (6 bases). Deletions cut 3 bases from V and 5 bases from J, with 13 bases between. The CDR3 consists of 14 residues. The germline gives CDR1 MNHEY, CDR2 SMNVEV (reference sequence). This chain's CDR3 is CASSFQGSEETQYF. As DNA, the CDR3 is TGTGCCAGCAGTTTCCAGGGGTCGGAGGAGACCCAGTACTTC.

V is TRBV9 and J is TRBJ1-3, with D unresolved. The germline gives CDR1 SGDLS, CDR2 YYNGEE. V was cut by 0 bases and J by 0 bases, with 4 bases left in between. The CDR3 loop spans 14 amino acids. In DNA, the CDR3 is TGTGCCAGCAGCGTAGTCAACTCTGGAAACACCATATATTTT. This encodes CASSVVNSGNTIYF.